The 15 T cell receptor beta chains presented below share a single source sample, sequenced in a study of T cell repertoires in cytomegalovirus infection. TCRdb redid the calling of the reads with MiXCR, one entry per CDR3 protein. The sample records approximately 400,000 distinct CDR3 sequences, roughly 31% being singletons. The sample was PBMCs. The receptors were gathered from a human donor in good health (CMV status not recorded). Some clones in this sample may be carry-over from other donors' samples.

This clonotype was seen repeatedly, ten times or more. The chain is built from TRBV7-2 and TRBJ2-3; 8 positions match TRBD2. Germline trimming cut 5 bases from V and 2 bases from J; bases unmatched to any gene: 9. CDR1 SGHTA and CDR2 FQGNSA come from the germline V gene. This CDR3 contains 16 residues. In DNA, the CDR3 is TGTGCCAGCAGCAAAGAGCGGGGGATAAACACAGATACGCAGTATTTT. Translated: CASSKERGINTDTQYF.

This clonotype was observed a handful of times. V gene TRBV7-9 combines with J gene TRBJ1-1; TRBD1 might be the D (5 bases). V was clipped by 5 bases and J by 1 base, with 14 bases between them. The CDR3 length is 15 residues. Germline assignment: CDR1 SEHNR and CDR2 FQNEAQ (reference sequence). The CDR3 region has the DNA TGTGCCAGCAGCCGGCAGGGAGCGGAGAACACTGAAGCTTTCTTT. Residues: CASSRQGAENTEAFF.

The J gene is TRBJ1-1, the V gene TRBV29-1; tentatively, D is TRBD1 (5 bases). In germline, CDR1 is SQVTM, CDR2 ANQGSEA. Trimming removed 1 base at V and 4 bases at J, with 10 bases between. This CDR3 is built from 13 residues. The DNA of the CDR3 is TGCAGCGTTGAAGGGTGGGGCGGCACTGAAGCTTTCTTT. This gives the protein CSVEGWGGTEAFF.

The CDR3 region has the DNA TGTGCCAGCATTACCAAGACAGGCAATCAGCCCCAGCATTTT. Amino acids: CASITKTGNQPQHF. J is TRBJ1-5 and V is TRBV6-1, with a possible D match to TRBD1 (5 bases). Trimming removed 7 bases from V and 2 bases from J, with 12 bases in between. Looked up from germline, CDR1 is MNHNS and CDR2 is SASEGT. This CDR3 region has 14 residues.

V gene TRBV10-2 combines with J gene TRBJ2-4; 8 bases match TRBD2. Germline loops: CDR1 WSHSY, CDR2 SAAADI. V shed 5 bases and J 0 bases; nucleotides not matched to a gene: 3. The CDR3 covers 15 residues. In DNA form, the CDR3 reads TGCGCCAGCAGTCGGGGGGGGCTAGCCAAAAACATTCAGTACTTC. This encodes CASSRGGLAKNIQYF.

This clonotype has only a few counts. The CDR3 bases are TGTGCCAGCAGTTTTCGAGGGGGGGCGTTTTTAGAGACCCAGTACTTC. It codes for CASSFRGGAFLETQYF. The rearrangement joins TRBV28 to TRBJ2-5; D may be TRBD2 (7 bases). V lost 3 bases to trimming and J lost 4 bases, with 18 bases between them. Germline V gene lookup returns CDR1 MDHEN and CDR2 SYDVKM. CDR3 length equals 16 residues.

This clonotype was observed many times. The genes are TRBV7-9 and TRBJ1-3, with D possibly matching TRBD1 (5 bases). Germline lookup yields CDR1 SEHNR and CDR2 FQNEAQ (reference sequence). The V and J ends lost 4 bases and 0 bases respectively, with 16 bases between them. This CDR3 is 17 amino acids long. In nucleotides, the CDR3 is TGTGCCAGCAGCTCAACTTCGGCAGGGAACTCTGGAAACACCATATATTTT. Encoded protein: CASSSTSAGNSGNTIYF.

The chain uses TRBV28 and TRBJ1-5, with D possibly being TRBD1 (6 bases). Trimming shortened V by 6 bases and J by 9 bases, and 18 bases separated the two germline ends. In germline, CDR1 is MDHEN, CDR2 SYDVKM. The CDR3 spans 14 residues. CDR3 in amino acids: CASSLEGGTTPQHF. CDR3 sequence (DNA): TGTGCCAGCAGCCTAGAGGGGGGCACGACGCCCCAGCATTTT.

The chain uses TRBV6-1 and TRBJ1-5; D ambiguous. Trimming took 2 bases from V and 0 from J, leaving 8 bases between them. The CDR3 has 15 residues. The germline V gene has CDR1 MNHNS and CDR2 SASEGT. The CDR3 loop reads CASSEPGYSNQPQHF. Here the CDR3 DNA reads TGTGCCAGCAGTGAACCGGGCTATAGCAATCAGCCCCAGCATTTT.

For this clonotype: One base away lies a much larger clone, so this may be a sequencing read error. The final CDR3 position lacks the conserved phenylalanine or tryptophan, pointing to a likely read error. V usage is TRBV7-6 and J usage is TRBJ2-7, with TRBD1 matching 11 bases. This CDR3 comprises 16 residues. The germline V gene has CDR1 SGHVS and CDR2 FNYEAQ. The V segment lost 4 bases and the J segment 4 bases; nucleotides outside the gene matches: 9. The CDR3 DNA sequence: TGTGCCAGCAGCTCAGAGGACAGGGGGCGAAGGTACGAGCAGTACTTA. Translating it yields CASSSEDRGRRYEQYL.

This chain links TRBV20-1 with TRBJ1-1; D is unclear. This CDR3 has 12 residues. The V gene lost 1 base and the J gene lost 6 bases, with 9 bases spanning the gap. CDR1 and CDR2 from the germline V gene are DFQATT and SNEGSKA (reference sequence). The CDR3 protein is CSARGGRPEAFF. In nucleotides, the CDR3 is TGCAGTGCTAGAGGTGGTAGGCCTGAAGCTTTCTTT.

This clonotype was observed a handful of times. CDR3 region: CASSFEPGQLNTEAFF. CDR3 coding DNA: TGTGCCAGCAGCTTTGAACCGGGACAACTGAACACTGAAGCTTTCTTT. The V and J genes are TRBV7-9 and TRBJ1-1; TRBD1 might be the D (6 bases). Trimming took 3 bases from V and 0 from J, leaving 14 bases between them. The CDR3 is 16 amino acids. Germline V CDR1 and CDR2: SEHNR, FQNEAQ (reference sequence).

The chain joins TRBV9 to TRBJ1-1; no clear D. V lost 0 bases and J 1 base, leaving 4 bases between the germline ends. The CDR3 totals 13 residues. Germline CDR1 and CDR2: SGDLS and YYNGEE. The DNA of the CDR3 is TGTGCCAGCAGCGTAGAGGCGAACACTGAAGCTTTCTTT. Translation gives CASSVEANTEAFF.

This clonotype was recorded at least ten times. The CDR3 region has the DNA TGTGCCAGCAGCCATTTAGTGAGCACTGAAGCTTTCTTT. The encoded protein is CASSHLVSTEAFF. V is TRBV7-6 and J is TRBJ1-1; D remains unclear. Between the trimmed V and J ends, which lost 5 bases and 4 bases, there was a span of 11 bases. The CDR3 extends over 13 amino acids. Germline values: CDR1 SGHVS, CDR2 FNYEAQ.

This chain connects TRBV20-1 to TRBJ1-5, with D perhaps matching TRBD1 (5 bases). Germline CDR1 reads DFQATT; CDR2 reads SNEGSKA (reference sequence). This CDR3 is built from 11 residues. Trimming took off 5 bases at V and 7 bases at J, with 9 bases between the two ends. The DNA of the CDR3 is TGCAGTGCTTTCGACAGCCAGCCCCAGCATTTT. This sequence encodes CSAFDSQPQHF.